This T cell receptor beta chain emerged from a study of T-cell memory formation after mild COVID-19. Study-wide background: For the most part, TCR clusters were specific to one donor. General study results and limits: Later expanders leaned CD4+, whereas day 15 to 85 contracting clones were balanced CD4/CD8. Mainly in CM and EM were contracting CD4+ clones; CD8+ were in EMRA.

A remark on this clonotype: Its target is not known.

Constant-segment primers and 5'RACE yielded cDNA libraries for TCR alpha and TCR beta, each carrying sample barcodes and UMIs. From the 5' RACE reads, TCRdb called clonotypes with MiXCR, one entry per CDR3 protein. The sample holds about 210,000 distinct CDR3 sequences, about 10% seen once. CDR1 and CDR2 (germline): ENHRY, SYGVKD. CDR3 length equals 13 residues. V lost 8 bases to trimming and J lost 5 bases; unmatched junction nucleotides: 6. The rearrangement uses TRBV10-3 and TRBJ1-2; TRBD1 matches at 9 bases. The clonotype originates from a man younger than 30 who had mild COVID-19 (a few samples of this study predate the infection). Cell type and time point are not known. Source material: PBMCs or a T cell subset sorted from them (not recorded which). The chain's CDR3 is CAISGGTGYGYTF. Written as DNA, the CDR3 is TGTGCCATCTCTGGGGGGACAGGGTATGGCTACACCTTC.